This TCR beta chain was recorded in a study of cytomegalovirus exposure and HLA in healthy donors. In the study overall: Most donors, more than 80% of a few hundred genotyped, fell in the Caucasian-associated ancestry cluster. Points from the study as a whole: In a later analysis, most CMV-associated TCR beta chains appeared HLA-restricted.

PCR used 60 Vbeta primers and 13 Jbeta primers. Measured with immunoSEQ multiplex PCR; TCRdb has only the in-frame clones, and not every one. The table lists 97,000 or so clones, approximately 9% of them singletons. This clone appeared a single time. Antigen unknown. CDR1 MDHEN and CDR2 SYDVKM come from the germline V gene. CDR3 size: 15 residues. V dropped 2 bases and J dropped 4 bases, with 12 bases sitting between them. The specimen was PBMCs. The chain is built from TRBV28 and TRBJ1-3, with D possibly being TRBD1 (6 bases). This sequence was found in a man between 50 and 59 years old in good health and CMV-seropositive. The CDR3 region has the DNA TGTGCCAGCAGTTTAATTGGGGGGGCGGGAAACACCATATATTTT. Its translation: CASSLIGGAGNTIYF.